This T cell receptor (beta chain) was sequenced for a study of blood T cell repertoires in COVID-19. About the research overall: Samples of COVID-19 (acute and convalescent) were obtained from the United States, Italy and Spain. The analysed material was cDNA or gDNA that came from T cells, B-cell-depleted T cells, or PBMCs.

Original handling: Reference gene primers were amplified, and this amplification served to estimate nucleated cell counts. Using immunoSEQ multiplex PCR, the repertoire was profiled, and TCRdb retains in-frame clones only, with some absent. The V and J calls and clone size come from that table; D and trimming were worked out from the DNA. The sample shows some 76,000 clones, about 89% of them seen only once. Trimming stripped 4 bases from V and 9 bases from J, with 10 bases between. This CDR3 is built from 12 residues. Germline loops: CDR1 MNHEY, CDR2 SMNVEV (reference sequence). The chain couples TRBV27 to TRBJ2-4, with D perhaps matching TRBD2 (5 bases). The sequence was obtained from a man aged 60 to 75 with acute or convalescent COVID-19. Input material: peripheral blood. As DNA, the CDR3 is TGTGCCAGCAGTTCCCCGGGAACCATTCAGTACTTC. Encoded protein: CASSSPGTIQYF.